This TCR beta chain appears in the sequencing data of a study of T cell responses to AZD1222 COVID-19 vaccine. General study findings and limits: An increase in Spike-specific TCR breadth and depth was observed after two AZD1222 doses. Reportedly, nearly half the spike-specific TCRs target unmutated variant regions. Spike was spanned by vaccine-associated CD4 TCRs, which were dominant at 160-218 and 743-854. Clonal diversity may have been underestimated in mostly white British donors.

Only in-frame clones appear in the TCRdb table, and some are missing; sequencing was by immunoSEQ multiplex PCR. The table has 130,000 or so clones, 86% seen once; the top ten hold roughly 12%. Germline V gives CDR1 MGHRA, CDR2 YSYEKL. The CDR3 length is 15 residues. Trimming took off 3 bases at V and 3 bases at J, with 11 bases between the two ends. Remarks on this clone: Antigen unknown.

The source material was peripheral blood, sampled on day 0 of AZD1222 vaccination. V gene TRBV4-1 combines with J gene TRBJ2-2, with D possibly being TRBD2 (5 bases). This receptor was obtained from an adult in good health. The CDR3 is CASSHGRAYTGELFF. DNA of the CDR3: TGCGCCAGCAGCCATGGGCGGGCCTACACCGGGGAGCTGTTTTTT.